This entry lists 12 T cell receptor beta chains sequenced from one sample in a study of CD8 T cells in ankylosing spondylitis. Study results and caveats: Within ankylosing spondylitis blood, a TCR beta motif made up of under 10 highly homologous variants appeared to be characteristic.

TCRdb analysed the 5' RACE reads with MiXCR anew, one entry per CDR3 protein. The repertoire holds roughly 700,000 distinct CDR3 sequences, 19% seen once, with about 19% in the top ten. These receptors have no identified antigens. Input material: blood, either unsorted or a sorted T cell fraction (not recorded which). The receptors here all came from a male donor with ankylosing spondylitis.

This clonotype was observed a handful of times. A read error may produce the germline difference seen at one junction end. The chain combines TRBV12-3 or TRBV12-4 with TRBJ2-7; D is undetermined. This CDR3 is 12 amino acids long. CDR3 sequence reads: CASSLLAVTPHF. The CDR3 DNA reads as TGTGCCAGCAGTTTATTGGCGGTTACCCCCCACTTC.

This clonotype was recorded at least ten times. The DNA for the CDR3 is TGCGCCAGCAGCTTGGCCGCCGGGGGCTATGAAAAACTGTTTTTT. It translates to CASSLAAGGYEKLFF. The rearrangement joins TRBV5-1 to TRBJ1-4; tentatively, D is TRBD1 (6 bases). The CDR3 contains 15 residues. Germline assignment: CDR1 SGHRS and CDR2 YFSETQ. V lost 0 bases, J lost 6 bases, and 12 bases lay in between.

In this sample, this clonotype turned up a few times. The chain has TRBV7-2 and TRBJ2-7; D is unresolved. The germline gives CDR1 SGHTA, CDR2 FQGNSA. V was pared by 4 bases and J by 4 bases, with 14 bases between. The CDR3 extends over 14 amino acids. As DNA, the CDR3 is TGTGCCAGCAGCTCTGGCCTAGGGATGTACGAGCAGTACTTC. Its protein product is CASSSGLGMYEQYF.

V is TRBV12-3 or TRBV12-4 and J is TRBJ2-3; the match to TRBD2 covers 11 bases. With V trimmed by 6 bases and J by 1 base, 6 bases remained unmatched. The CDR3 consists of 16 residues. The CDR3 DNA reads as TGTGCCAGCAGACCCGGGACTAGCGGTGGCACAGATACGCAGTATTTT. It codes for CASRPGTSGGTDTQYF.

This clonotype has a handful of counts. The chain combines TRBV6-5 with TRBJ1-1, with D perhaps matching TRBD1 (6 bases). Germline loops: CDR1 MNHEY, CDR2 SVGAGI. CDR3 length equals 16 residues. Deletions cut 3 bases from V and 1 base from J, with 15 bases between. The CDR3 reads CASSYPNRASNTEAFF. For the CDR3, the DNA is TGTGCCAGCAGTTATCCCAACAGGGCATCGAACACTGAAGCTTTCTTT.

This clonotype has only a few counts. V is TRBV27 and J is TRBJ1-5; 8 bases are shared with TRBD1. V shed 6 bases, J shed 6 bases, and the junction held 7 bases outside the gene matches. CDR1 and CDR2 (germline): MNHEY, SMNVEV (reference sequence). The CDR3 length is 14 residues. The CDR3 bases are TGTGCCAGCAGCGACAGGGGTATTGGTCAGCCCCAGCATTTT. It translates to CASSDRGIGQPQHF.

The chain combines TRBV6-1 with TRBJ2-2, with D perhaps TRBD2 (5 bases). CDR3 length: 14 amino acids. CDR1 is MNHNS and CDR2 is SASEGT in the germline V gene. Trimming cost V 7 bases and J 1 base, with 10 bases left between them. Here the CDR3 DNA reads TGTGCCAGCAATACGGGGAGGAACACCGGGGAGCTGTTTTTT. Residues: CASNTGRNTGELFF.

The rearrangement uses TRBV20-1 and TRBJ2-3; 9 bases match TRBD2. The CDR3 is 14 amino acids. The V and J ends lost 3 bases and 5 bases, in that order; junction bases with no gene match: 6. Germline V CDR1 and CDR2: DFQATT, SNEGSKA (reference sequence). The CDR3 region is CSARALAGRDTQYF. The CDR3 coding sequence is TGCAGTGCTAGGGCGCTAGCGGGGAGAGATACGCAGTATTTT.

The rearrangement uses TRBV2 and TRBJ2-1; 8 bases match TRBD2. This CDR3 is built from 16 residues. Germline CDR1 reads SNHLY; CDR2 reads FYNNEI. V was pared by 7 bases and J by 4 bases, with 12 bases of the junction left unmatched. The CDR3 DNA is TGTGCCAGCAAGGTGGCGGGAGGTAATCTTTACAATGAGCAGTTCTTC. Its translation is CASKVAGGNLYNEQFF.

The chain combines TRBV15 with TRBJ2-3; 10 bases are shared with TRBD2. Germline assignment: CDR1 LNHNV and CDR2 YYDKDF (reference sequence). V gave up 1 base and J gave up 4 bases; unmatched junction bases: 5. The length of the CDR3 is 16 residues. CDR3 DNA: TGTGCCACCAGCAGAGTGCTAGCGGGAGTACCAGATACGCAGTATTTT. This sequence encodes CATSRVLAGVPDTQYF. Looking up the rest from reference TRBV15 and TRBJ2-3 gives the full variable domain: DAMVIQNPRYQVTQFGKPVTLSCSQTLNHNVMYWYQQKSSQAPKLLFHYYDKDFNNEADTPDNFQSRRPNTSFCFLDIRSPGLGDTAMYLCATSRVLAGVPDTQYFGPGTRLTVL.

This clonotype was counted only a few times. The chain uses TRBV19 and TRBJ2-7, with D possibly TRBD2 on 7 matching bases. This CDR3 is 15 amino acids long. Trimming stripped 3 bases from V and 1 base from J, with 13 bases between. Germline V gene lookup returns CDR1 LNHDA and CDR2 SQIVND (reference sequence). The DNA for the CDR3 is TGTGCCAGTAGTATCGTGCGGGGGCCTTCCTACGAGCAGTACTTC. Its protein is CASSIVRGPSYEQYF.

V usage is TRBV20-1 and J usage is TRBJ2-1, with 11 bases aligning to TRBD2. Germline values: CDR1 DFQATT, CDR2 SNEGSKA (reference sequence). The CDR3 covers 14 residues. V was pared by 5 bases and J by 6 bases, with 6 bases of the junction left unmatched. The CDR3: CSASTGTSGNEQFF. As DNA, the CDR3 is TGCAGTGCTTCAACCGGGACTAGCGGCAATGAGCAGTTCTTC.